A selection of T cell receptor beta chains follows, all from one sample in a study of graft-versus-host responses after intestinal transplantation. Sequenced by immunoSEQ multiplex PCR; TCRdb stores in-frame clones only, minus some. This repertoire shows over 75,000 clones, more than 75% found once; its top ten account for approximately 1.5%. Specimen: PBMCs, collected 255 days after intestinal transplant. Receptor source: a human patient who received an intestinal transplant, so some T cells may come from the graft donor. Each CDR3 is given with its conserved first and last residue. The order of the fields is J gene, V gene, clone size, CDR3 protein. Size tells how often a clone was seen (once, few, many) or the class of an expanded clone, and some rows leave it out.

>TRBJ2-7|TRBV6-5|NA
CASSYGLAGVDHEQYF
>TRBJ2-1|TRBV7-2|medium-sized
CASSPVGAGDEQFF
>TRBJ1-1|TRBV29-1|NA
CSGGWDTEAFF
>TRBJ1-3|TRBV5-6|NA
CASSLALTGGNTIYF
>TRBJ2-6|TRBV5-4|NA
CASSFRGLSGANVLTF
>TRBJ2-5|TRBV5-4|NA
CASSGGQVGQETQYF
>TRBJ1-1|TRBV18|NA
CASSPFSFGVNTEAFF
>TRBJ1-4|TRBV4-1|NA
CASSRPGVYEKLFF
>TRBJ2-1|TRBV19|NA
CASSIGRGGSYNEQFF
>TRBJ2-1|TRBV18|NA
CASSRTIAGGTYNEQFF
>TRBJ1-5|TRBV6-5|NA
CASSAPGRLPQHF
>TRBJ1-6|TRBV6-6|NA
CASSYFGTGSVSPLHF
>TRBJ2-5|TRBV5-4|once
CASSGTEDTHQETQYF
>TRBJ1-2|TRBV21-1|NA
CASSKSGWDYGYTF
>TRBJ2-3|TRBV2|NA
CASTGGRTTDTQYF
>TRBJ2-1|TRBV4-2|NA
CASSPPRASNEQFF
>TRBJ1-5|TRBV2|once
CASSEALGRYSNQPQHF
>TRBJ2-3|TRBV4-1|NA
CASSQPLAGAADTQYF
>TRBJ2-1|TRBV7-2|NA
CASSYGVAGESVFF
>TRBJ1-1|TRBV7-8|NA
CASSPGAPNTEAFF